The source of this T cell receptor beta chain is a study of cytomegalovirus exposure and HLA in healthy donors. The overall study: When fewer than 400 donors were genotyped, just over 80% of them were found to fall in the Caucasian-associated ancestry cluster.

Deletions cut 6 bases from V and 6 bases from J, with 18 bases between. The CDR3 runs 15 residues. The germline CDR1 and CDR2 sequences are MNHEY and SVGAGI. Concerning this clone: The antigen is not known.

Primers for the PCR totalled 60 Vbeta and 13 Jbeta. The table came from immunoSEQ multiplex PCR; TCRdb's copy has only in-frame clones and leaves some out. The data hold about 210,000 clones, with roughly 80% observed a single time. Study-level points and caveats: Productive status was seen about 87% or about 30% of the time for most TCR beta V segments in an earlier analysis. Analysis was performed later, and it showed HLA-associated TCR beta chains to be more clonally expanded than equally common others. Immune exposure information available was restricted to CMV serostatus.

Sequenced sample: PBMCs. The TCR comes from a man aged 30 to 45 in good health and CMV-seronegative. The chain employs TRBV6-5 and TRBJ1-5; D uncertain. CDR3 in amino acids: CASRTSYGAGQPQHF. The CDR3 DNA reads as TGTGCCAGCAGGACAAGTTATGGCGCAGGTCAGCCCCAGCATTTT.